This T cell receptor beta chain appears in the sequencing data of a study of blood T cell repertoires in COVID-19. Overall study: In each case, the material was cDNA or gDNA derived from T cells, B-cell-depleted T cells, or PBMCs.

Original handling: For nucleated cells, counts were estimated from reference gene primer amplification. Only in-frame clones appear in the TCRdb table, and some are missing; sequencing was by immunoSEQ multiplex PCR. V and J calls plus clone size are reproduced from that table; the DNA served to infer D and trimming. The table lists 100,000 to 150,000 clones, around 81% of them singletons. The sequencing sample was made of peripheral blood. The clonotype originates from a man aged 60-69 years with acute or convalescent COVID-19.

The CDR3 spells CASSLDPRGTGELFF. CDR3 nucleotide sequence: TGTGCCAGCAGCTTGGACCCCCGCGGCACCGGGGAGCTGTTTTTT. This rearrangement joins TRBV5-6 to TRBJ2-2; D is ambiguous. V dropped 0 bases and J dropped 4 bases, with 10 bases sitting between them. The CDR3 runs to 15 residues. Germline-derived CDR1 and CDR2 are SGHDT and YYEEEE.